This T cell receptor beta chain appears in the sequencing data of a study of response to subunit inactivated influenza vaccine. Regarding the study as a whole: A suggestion made by the authors is that each seasonal influenza vaccination recruits few new T cells.

Worth noting for this clonotype: Antigen specificity is unknown.

After removal of 3 bases from V and 4 bases from J, the junction contained 15 bases not matched to a gene. This CDR3 is built from 18 residues. TCRdb itself ran the RT-PCR reads through MiXCR, one entry per CDR3 protein. The sample has approximately 500,000 distinct CDR3 sequences, 13% seen once. V usage is TRBV12-3 or TRBV12-4 and J usage is TRBJ2-7; 10 bases fit TRBD2. This TCR was recovered from a man over 45 who received an inactivated influenza vaccine. Sequenced here: PBMCs from blood, sampled 40 to 50 days after vaccination. The CDR3 is CASSFVRRGLAHQYEQYF. Written as DNA, the CDR3 is TGTGCCAGCAGTTTCGTTCGTAGGGGACTAGCGCACCAGTACGAGCAGTACTTC.